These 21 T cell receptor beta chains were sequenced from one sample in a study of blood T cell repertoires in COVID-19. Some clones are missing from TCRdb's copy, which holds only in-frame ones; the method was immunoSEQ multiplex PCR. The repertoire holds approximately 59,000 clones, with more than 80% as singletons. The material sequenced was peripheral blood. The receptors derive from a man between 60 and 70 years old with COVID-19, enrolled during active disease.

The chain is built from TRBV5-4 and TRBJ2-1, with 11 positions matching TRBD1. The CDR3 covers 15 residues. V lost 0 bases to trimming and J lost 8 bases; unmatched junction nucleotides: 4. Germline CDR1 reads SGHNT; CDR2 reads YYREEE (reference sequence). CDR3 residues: CASSLEGTGGYEQFF. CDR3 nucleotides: TGTGCCAGCAGCTTGGAGGGGACAGGGGGTTATGAGCAGTTCTTC.

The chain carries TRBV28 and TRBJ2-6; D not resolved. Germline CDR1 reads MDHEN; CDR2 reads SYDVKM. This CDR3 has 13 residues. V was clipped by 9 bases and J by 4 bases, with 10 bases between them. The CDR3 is CASSVVGANVLTF. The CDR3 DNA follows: TGTGCCAGTTCCGTTGTGGGGGCCAACGTCCTGACTTTC.

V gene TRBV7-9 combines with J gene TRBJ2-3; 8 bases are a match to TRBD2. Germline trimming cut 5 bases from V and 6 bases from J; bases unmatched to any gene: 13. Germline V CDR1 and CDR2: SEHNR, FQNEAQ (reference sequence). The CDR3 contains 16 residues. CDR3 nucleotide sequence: TGTGCCAGCAGCCGCCTCACTAGCGGCAAAGGGGATACGCAGTATTTT. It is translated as CASSRLTSGKGDTQYF.

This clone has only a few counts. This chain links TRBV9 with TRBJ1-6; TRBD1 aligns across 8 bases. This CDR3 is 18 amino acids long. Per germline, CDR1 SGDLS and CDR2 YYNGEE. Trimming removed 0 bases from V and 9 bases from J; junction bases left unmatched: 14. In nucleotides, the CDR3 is TGTGCCAGCAGCGTAGTGCCCCAGGGGGCTGGTTTGGGTTCACCCCTCCACTTT. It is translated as CASSVVPQGAGLGSPLHF. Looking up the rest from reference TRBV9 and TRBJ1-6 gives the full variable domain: DSGVTQTPKHLITATGQRVTLRCSPRSGDLSVYWYQQSLDQGLQFLIQYYNGEERAKGNILERFSAQQFPDLHSELNLSSLELGDSALYFCASSVVPQGAGLGSPLHFGNGTRLTVT.

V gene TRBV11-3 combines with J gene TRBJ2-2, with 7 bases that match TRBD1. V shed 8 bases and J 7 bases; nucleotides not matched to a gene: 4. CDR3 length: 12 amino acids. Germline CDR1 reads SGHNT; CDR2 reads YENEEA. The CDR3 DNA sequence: TGTGCCAGCTTAGGACAGGACGGGGAGCTGTTTTTT. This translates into CASLGQDGELFF.

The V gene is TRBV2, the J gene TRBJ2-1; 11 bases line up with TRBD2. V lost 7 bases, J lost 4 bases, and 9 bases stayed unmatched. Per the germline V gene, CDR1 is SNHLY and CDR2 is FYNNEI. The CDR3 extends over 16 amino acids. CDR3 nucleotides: TGTGCCAGCATGCCGACGGCTAGCGGGAGGTACAATGAGCAGTTCTTC. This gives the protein CASMPTASGRYNEQFF.

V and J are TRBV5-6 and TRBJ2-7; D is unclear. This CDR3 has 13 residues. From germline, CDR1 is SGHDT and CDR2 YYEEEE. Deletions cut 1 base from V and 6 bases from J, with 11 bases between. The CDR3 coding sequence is TGTGCCAGCAGCTTGCCGGCTGGGCCCGAGCAGTACTTC. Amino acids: CASSLPAGPEQYF.

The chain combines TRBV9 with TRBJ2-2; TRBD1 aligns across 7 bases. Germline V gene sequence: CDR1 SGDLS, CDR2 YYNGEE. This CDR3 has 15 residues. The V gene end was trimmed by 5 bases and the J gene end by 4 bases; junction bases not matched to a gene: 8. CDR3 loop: CASSKLEGATGELFF. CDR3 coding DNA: TGTGCCAGCAGTAAACTTGAGGGGGCCACCGGGGAGCTGTTTTTT.

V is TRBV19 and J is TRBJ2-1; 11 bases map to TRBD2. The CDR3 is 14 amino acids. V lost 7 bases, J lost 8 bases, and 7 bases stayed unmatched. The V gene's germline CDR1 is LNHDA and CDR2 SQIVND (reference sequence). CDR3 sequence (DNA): TGTGCCAGTACTGGTAGCGGGAGGGCTCATGAGCAGTTCTTC. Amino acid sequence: CASTGSGRAHEQFF.

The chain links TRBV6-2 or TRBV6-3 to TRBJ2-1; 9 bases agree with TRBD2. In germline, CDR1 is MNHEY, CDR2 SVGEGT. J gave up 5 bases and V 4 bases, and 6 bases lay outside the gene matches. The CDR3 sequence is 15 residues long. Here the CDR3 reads CASSFRAGGHNEQFF. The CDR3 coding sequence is TGTGCCAGCAGTTTCAGAGCGGGAGGCCACAATGAGCAGTTCTTC.

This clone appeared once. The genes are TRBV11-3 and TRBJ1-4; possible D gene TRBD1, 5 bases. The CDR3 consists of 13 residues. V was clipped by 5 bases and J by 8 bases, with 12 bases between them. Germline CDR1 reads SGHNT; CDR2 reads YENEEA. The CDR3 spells CASSQTWGEKLFF. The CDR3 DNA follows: TGTGCCAGCAGCCAGACCTGGGGCGAAAAACTGTTTTTT.

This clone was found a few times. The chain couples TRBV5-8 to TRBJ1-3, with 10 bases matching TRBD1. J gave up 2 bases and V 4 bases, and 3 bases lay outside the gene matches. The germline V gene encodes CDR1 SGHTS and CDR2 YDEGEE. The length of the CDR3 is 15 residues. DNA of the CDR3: TGTGCCAGCAGCGTAGGGACAGGGGCTGGAAACACCATATATTTT. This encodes CASSVGTGAGNTIYF.

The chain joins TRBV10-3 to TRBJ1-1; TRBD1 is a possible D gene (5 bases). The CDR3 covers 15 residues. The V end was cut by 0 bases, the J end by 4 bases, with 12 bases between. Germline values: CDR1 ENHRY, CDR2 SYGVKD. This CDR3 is CAISESIRGSTEAFF. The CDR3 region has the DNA TGTGCCATCAGTGAGTCGATAAGGGGAAGCACTGAAGCTTTCTTT.

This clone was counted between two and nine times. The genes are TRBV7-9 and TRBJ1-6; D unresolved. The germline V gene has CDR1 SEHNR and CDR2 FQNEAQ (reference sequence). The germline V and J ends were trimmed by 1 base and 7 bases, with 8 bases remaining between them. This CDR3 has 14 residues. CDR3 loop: CASSLVGRNSPLHF. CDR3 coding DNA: TGTGCCAGCAGCTTAGTGGGCCGGAATTCACCCCTCCACTTT.

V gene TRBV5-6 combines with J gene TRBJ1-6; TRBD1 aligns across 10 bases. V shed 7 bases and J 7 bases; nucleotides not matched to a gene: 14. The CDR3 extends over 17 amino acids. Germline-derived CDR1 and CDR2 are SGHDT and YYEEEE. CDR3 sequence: CASRTGWDRGENSPLHF. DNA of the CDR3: TGTGCCAGCCGCACGGGTTGGGACAGGGGTGAGAATTCACCCCTCCACTTT. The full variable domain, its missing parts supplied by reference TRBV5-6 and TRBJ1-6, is DAGVTQSPTHLIKTRGQQVTLRCSPKSGHDTVSWYQQALGQGPQFIFQYYEEEERQRGNFPDRFSGHQFPNYSSELNVNALLLGDSALYLCASRTGWDRGENSPLHFGNGTRLTVT.

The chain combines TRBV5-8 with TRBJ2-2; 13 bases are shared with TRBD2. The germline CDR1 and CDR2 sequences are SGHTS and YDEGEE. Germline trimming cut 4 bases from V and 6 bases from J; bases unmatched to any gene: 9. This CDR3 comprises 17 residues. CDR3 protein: CASSHGLAGVYSGELFF. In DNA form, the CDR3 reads TGTGCCAGCAGCCACGGACTAGCGGGAGTGTATTCCGGGGAGCTGTTTTTT.

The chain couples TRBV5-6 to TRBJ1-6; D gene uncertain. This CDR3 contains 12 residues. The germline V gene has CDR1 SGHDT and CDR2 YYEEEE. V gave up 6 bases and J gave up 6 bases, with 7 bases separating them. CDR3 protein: CASTHSNSPLHF. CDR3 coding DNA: TGTGCCAGCACCCACAGTAATTCACCCCTCCACTTT.

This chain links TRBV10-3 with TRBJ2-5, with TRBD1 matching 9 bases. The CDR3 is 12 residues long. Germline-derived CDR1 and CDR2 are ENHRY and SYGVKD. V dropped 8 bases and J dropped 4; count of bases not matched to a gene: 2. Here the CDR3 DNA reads TGTGCCATCGGGACAGGGATAGAGACCCAGTACTTC. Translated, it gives CAIGTGIETQYF.

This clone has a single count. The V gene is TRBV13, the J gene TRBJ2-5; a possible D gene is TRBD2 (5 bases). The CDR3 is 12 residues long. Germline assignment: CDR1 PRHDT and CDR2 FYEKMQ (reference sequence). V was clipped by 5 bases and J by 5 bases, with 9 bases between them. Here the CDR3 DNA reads TGTGCCAGCAGCGCCCGAGGGGAGACCCAGTACTTC. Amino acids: CASSARGETQYF.

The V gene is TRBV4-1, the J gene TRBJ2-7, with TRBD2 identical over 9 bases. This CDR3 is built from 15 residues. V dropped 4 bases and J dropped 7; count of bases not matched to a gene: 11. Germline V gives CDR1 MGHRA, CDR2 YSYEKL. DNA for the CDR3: TGCGCCAGCAGCCCCCCCCGCGGGGGGGCGGGAGAGCAGTACTTC. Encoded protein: CASSPPRGGAGEQYF.

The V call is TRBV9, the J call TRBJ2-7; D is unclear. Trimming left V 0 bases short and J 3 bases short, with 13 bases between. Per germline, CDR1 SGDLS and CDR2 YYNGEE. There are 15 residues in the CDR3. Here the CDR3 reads CASSVAVGRYYEQYF. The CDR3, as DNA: TGTGCCAGCAGCGTAGCTGTTGGCAGATACTACGAGCAGTACTTC.